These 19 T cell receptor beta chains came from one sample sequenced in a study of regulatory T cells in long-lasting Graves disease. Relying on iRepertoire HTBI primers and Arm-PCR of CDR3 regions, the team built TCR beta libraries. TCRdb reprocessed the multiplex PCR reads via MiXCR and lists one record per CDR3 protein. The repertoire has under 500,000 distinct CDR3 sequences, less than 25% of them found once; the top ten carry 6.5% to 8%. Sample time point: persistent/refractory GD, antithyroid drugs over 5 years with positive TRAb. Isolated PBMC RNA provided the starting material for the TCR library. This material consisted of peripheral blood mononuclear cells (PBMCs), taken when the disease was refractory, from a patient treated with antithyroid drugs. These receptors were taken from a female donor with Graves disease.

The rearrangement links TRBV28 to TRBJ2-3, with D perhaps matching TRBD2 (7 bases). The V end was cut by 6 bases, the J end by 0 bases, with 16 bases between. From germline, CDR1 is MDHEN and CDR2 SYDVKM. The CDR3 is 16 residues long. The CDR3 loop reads CASSRTAGLSTDTQYF. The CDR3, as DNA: TGTGCCAGCAGCCGGACAGCGGGGCTGAGCACAGATACGCAGTATTTT.

The CDR3 is CASRLDFGANVLTF. The CDR3 nucleotides are TGTGCCAGTAGGCTGGACTTCGGGGCCAACGTCCTGACTTTC. The genes are TRBV19 and TRBJ2-6; the D gene is possibly TRBD2 (5 bases). CDR3 length equals 14 residues. V was shortened by 6 bases and J by 4 bases, with 10 bases between the two germline ends. In germline, CDR1 is LNHDA, CDR2 SQIVND (reference sequence).

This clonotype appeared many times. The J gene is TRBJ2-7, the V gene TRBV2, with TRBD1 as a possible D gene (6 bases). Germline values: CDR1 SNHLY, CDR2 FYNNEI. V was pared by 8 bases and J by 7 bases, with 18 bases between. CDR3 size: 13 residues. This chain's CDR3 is CASRDSRGWEQYF. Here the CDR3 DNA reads TGTGCCAGCCGGGATAGCAGGGGTTGGGAGCAGTACTTC.

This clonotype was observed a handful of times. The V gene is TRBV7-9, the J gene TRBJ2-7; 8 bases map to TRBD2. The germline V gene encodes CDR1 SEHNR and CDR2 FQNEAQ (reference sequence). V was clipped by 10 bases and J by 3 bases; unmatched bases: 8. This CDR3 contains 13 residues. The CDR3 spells CATSSGSVYEQYF. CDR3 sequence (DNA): TGTGCCACATCAAGCGGGAGTGTCTACGAGCAGTACTTC.

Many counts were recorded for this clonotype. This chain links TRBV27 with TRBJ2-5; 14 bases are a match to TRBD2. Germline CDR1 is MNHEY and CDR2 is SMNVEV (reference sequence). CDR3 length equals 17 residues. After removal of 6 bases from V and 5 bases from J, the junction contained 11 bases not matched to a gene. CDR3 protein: CASRPPGLAGVVETQYF. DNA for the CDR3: TGTGCCAGCAGGCCTCCGGGACTAGCGGGAGTCGTGGAGACCCAGTACTTC.

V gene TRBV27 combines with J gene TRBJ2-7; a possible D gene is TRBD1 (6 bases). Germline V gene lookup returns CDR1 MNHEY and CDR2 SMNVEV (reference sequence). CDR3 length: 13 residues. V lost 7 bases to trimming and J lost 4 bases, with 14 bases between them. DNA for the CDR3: TGTGCCAGCATGGGTGGGACACTTTACGAGCAGTACTTC. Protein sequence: CASMGGTLYEQYF.

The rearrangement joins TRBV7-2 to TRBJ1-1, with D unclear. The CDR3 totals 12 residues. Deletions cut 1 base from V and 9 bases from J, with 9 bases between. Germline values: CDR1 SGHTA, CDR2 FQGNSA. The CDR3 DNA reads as TGTGCCAGCAGCTTAGAGTTAACGAAAGCTTTCTTT. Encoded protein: CASSLELTKAFF.

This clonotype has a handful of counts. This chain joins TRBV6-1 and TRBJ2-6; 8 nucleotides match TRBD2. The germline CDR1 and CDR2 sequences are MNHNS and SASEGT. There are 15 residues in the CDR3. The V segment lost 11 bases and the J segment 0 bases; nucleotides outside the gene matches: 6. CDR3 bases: TGTGCCGCCGAAGCGGGGGCCTCTGGGGCCAACGTCCTGACTTTC. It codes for CAAEAGASGANVLTF.

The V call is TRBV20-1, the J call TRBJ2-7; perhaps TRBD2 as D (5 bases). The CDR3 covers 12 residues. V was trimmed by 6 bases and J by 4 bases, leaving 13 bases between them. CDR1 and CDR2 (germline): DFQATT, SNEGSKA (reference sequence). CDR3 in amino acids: CSAPRDVYEQYF. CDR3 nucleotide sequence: TGCAGTGCCCCCCGGGATGTATACGAGCAGTACTTC.

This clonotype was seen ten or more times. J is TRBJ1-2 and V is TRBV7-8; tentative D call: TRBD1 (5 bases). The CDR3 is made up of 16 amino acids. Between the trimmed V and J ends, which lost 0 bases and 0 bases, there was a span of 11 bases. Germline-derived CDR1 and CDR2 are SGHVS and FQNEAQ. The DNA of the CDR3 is TGTGCCAGCAGCTTAGCTCTAGAGGGGCCTAACTATGGCTACACCTTC. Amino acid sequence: CASSLALEGPNYGYTF.

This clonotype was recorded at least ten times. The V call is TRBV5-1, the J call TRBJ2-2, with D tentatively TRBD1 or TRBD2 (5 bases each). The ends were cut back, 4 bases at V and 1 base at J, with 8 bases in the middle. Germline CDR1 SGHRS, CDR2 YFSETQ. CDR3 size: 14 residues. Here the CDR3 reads CASSGTGNTGELFF. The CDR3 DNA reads TGCGCCAGCAGCGGGACGGGGAACACCGGGGAGCTGTTTTTT.

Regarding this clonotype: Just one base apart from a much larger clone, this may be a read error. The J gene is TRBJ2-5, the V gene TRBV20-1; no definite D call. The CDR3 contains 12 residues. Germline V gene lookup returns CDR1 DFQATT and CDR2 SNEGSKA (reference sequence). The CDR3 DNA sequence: TGCGGTGCTAGACCCCCCGGAGAGACCCAGTACTTC. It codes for CGARPPGETQYF.

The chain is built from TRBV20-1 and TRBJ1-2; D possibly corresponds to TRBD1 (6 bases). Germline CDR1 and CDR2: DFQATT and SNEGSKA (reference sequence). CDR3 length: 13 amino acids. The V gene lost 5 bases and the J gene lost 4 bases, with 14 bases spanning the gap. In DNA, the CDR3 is TGCAGTGCTCCTTTACAGGGAGTCTATGGCTACACCTTC. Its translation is CSAPLQGVYGYTF.

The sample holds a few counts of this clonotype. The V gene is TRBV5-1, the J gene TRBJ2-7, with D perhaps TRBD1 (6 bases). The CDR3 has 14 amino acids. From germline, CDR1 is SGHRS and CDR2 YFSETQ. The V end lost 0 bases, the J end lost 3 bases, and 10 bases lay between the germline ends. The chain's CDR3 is CASSLVAGDYEQYF. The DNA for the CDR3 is TGCGCCAGCAGCTTGGTAGCAGGGGACTACGAGCAGTACTTC.

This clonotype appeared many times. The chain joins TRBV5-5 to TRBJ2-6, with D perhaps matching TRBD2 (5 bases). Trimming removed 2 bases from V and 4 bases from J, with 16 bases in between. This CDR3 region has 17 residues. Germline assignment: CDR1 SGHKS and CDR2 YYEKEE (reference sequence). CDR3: CASSFLPGSSGANVLTF. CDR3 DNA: TGTGCCAGCAGCTTTTTACCGGGAAGTTCCGGGGCCAACGTCCTGACTTTC.

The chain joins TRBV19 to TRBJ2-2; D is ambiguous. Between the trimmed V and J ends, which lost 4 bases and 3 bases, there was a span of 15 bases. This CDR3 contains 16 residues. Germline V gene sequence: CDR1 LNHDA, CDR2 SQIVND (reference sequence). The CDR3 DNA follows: TGTGCCAGTAGTAAACGTTCTTCGGGTTACACCGGGGAGCTGTTTTTT. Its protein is CASSKRSSGYTGELFF.

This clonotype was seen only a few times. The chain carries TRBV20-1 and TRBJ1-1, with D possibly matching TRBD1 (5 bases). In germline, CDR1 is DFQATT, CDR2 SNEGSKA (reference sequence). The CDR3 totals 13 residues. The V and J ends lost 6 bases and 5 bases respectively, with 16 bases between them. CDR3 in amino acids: CSADLGGRTEAFF. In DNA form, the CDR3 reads TGCAGTGCAGACCTCGGGGGGAGGACTGAAGCTTTCTTT.

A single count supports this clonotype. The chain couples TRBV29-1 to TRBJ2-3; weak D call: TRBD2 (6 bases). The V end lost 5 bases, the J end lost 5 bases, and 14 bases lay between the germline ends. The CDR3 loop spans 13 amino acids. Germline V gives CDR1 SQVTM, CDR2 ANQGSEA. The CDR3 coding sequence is TGCAGCGTTCTCTCAGGAGCGGGAGATACGCAGTATTTT. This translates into CSVLSGAGDTQYF.

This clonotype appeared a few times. The CDR3 sequence: CSAQAGLAGGRETQYF. The CDR3 nucleotides read TGCAGTGCCCAGGCGGGACTAGCGGGGGGGAGAGAGACCCAGTACTTC. The rearrangement links TRBV20-1 to TRBJ2-5, with 16 positions matching TRBD2. The CDR3 sequence is 16 residues long. Trimming took 6 bases from V and 4 from J; bases not matched to a gene: 8. From germline, CDR1 is DFQATT and CDR2 SNEGSKA (reference sequence).